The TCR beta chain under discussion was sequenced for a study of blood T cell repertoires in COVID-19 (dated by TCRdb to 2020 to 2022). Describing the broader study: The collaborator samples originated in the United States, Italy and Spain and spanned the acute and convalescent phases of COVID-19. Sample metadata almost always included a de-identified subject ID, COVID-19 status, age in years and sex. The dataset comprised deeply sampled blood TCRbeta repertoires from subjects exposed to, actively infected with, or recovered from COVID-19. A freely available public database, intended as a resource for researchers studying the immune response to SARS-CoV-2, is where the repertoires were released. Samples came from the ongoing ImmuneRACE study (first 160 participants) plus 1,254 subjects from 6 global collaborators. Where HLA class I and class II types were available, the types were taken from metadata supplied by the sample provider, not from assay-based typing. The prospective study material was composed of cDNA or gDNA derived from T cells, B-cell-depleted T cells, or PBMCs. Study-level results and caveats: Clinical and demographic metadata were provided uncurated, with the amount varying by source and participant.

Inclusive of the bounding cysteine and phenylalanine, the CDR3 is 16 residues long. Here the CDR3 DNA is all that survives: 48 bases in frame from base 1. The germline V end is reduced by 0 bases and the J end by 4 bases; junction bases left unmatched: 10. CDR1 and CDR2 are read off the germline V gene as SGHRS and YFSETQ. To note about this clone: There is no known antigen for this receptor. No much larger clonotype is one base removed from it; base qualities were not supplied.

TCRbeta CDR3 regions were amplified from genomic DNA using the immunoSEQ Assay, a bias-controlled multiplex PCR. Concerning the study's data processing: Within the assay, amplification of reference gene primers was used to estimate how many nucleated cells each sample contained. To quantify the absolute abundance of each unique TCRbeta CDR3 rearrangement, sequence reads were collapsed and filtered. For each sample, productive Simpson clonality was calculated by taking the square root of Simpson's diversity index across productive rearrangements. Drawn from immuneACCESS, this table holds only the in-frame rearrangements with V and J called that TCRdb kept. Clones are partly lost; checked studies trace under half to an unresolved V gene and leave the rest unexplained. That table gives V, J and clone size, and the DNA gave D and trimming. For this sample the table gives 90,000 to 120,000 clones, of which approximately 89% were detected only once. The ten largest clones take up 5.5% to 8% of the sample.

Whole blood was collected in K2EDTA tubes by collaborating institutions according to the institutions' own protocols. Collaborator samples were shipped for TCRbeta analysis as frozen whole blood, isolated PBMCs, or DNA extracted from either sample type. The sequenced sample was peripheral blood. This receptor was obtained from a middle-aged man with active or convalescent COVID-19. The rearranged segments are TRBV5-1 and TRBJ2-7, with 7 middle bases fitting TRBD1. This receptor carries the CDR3 CASSLGHSGGRYEQYF. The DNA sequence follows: TGCGCCAGCAGCTTGGGGCACTCAGGGGGTCGATACGAGCAGTACTTC.